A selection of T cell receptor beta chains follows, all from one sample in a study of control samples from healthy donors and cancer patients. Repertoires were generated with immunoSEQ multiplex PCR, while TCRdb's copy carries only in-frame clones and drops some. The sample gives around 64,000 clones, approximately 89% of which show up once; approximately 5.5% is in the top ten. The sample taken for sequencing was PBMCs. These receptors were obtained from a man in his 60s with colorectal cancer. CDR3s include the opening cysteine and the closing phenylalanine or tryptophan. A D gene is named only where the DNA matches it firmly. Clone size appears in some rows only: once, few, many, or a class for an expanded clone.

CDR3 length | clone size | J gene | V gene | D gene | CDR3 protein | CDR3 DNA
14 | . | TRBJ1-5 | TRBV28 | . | CASILPGVNQPQHF | TGTGCCAGCATCTTACCGGGGGTCAATCAGCCCCAGCATTTT
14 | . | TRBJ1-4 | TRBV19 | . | CASSISGNDEKLFF | TGTGCCAGTAGTATTTCTGGGAATGACGAAAAACTGTTTTTT
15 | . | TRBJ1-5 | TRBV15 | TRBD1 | CATSFSDRSNQPQHF | TGTGCCACCAGCTTTTCGGACAGGAGCAATCAGCCCCAGCATTTT
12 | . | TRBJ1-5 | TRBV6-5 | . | CASSKSNQPQHF | TGTGCCAGCAGTAAAAGCAATCAGCCCCAGCATTTT
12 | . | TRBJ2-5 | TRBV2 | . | CASIGSTETQYF | TGTGCCAGCATAGGGAGTACCGAGACCCAGTACTTC
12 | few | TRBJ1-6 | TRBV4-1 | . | CASSPINSPLHF | TGCGCCAGCAGCCCAATAAATTCACCCCTCCACTTT
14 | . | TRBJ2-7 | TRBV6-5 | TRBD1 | CASTAPGQGYEQYF | TGTGCCAGCACCGCTCCGGGACAGGGCTACGAGCAGTACTTC
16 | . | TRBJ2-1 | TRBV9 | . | CASSREAGAAYNEQFF | TGTGCCAGCAGCAGGGAGGCGGGGGCCGCGTACAATGAGCAGTTCTTC
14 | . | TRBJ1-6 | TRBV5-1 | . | CASSSGTPDSPLHF | TGCGCCAGCAGCTCGGGGACGCCGGATTCACCCCTCCACTTT
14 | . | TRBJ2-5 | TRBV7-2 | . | CASSLAGTLETQYF | TGTGCCAGCAGCTTAGCCGGCACATTGGAGACCCAGTACTTC
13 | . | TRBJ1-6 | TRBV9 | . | CASSTGGNSPLHF | TGTGCCAGCAGCACAGGAGGTAATTCACCCCTCCACTTT
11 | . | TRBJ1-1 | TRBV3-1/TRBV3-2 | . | CASSPGTEAFF | TGTGCCAGCAGTCCGGGCACTGAAGCTTTCTTT
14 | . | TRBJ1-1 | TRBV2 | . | CASTRDSRGTEAFF | TGTGCCAGCACCCGGGACTCAAGGGGAACTGAAGCTTTCTTT
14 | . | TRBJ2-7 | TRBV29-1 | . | CSVVPSTSSYEQYF | TGCAGCGTTGTCCCCTCGACGAGCTCCTACGAGCAGTACTTC
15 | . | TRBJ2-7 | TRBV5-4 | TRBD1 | CASSDRDRGGYEQYF | TGTGCCAGCAGCGACCGGGACAGGGGTGGCTACGAGCAGTACTTC
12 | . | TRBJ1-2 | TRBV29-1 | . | CSVEDLRSGYTF | TGCAGCGTTGAAGACCTGAGGAGTGGCTACACCTTC
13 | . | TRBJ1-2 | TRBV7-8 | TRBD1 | CASSKDRDYGYTF | TGTGCCAGCAGCAAGGACAGGGACTATGGCTACACCTTC
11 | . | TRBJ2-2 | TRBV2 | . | CASSAPGELFF | TGTGCCAGCAGTGCTCCCGGGGAGCTGTTTTTT
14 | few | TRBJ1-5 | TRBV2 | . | CASSAGQMNQPQHF | TGTGCCAGCAGTGCCGGACAGATGAATCAGCCCCAGCATTTT
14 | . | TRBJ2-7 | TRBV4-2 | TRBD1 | CASSPGTASYEQYF | TGTGCCAGCAGCCCCGGGACAGCCTCCTACGAGCAGTACTTC
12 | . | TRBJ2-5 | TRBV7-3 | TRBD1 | CASSPQGETQYF | TGTGCCAGCAGTCCACAGGGGGAGACCCAGTACTTC
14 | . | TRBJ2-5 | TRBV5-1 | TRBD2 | CASSSGGVQETQYF | TGCGCCAGCAGCTCGGGGGGTGTACAAGAGACCCAGTACTTC
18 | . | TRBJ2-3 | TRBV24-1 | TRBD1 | CATSDFPGQGVSTDTQYF | TGTGCCACCAGTGATTTCCCGGGACAGGGCGTGAGCACAGATACGCAGTATTTT
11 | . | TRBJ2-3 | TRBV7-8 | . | CASSFLDTQYF | TGTGCCAGCAGCTTTCTGGATACGCAGTATTTT
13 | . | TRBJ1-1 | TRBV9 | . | CASSPQWYTEAFF | TGTGCCAGCAGCCCACAGTGGTACACTGAAGCTTTCTTT
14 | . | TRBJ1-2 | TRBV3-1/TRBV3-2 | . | CASSYLAGGPGYTF | TGTGCCAGCAGCTATCTAGCGGGGGGGCCTGGCTACACCTTC
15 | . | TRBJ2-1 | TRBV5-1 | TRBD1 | CASSPRQGAGDEQFF | TGCGCCAGCAGCCCCCGACAGGGGGCAGGGGATGAGCAGTTCTTC
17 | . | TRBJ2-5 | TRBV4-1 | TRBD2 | CASSLRTSGGLQETQYF | TGCGCCAGCAGCCTACGGACTAGCGGGGGGCTCCAAGAGACCCAGTACTTC
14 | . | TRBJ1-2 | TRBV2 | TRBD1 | CAHRAGQGFYGYTF | TGTGCCCACCGAGCGGGACAGGGGTTCTATGGCTACACCTTC
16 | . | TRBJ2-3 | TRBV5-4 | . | CASSLARGLDTDTQYF | TGTGCCAGCAGCTTGGCCCGGGGGCTGGACACAGATACGCAGTATTTT
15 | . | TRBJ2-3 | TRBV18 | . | CASSTYAESTDTQYF | TGTGCCAGCTCCACCTACGCAGAGAGCACAGATACGCAGTATTTT
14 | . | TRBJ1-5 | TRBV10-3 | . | CAISEWGMDQPQHF | TGTGCCATCAGTGAGTGGGGGATGGATCAGCCCCAGCATTTT
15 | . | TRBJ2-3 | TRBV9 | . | CASSTSGASTDTQYF | TGTGCCAGCAGCACAAGTGGTGCTAGCACAGATACGCAGTATTTT